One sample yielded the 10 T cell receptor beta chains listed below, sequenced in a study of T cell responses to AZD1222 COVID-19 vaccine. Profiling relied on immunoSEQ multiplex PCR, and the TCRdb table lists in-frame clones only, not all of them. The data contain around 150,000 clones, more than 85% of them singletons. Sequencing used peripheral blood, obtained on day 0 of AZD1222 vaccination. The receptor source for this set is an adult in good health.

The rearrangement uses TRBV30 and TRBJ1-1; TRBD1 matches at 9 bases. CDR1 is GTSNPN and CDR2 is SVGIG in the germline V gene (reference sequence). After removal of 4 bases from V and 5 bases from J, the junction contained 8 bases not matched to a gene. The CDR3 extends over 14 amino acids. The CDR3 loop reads CAWKLNRGPTEAFF. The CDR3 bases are TGTGCCTGGAAACTCAACAGGGGGCCAACTGAAGCTTTCTTT.

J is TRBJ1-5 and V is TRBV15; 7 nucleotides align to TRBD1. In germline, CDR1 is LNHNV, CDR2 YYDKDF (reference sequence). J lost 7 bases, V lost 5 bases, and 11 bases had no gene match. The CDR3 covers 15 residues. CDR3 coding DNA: TGTGCCACCAGCGCGACCGACAGGGCCGTACAGCCCCAGCATTTT. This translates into CATSATDRAVQPQHF.

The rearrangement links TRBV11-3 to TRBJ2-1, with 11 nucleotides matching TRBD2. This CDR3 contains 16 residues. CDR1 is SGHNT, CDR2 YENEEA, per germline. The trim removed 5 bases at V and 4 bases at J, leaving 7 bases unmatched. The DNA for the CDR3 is TGTGCCAGCAGCAGGCAGCTAGCGGGGGGATACAATGAGCAGTTCTTC. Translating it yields CASSRQLAGGYNEQFF.

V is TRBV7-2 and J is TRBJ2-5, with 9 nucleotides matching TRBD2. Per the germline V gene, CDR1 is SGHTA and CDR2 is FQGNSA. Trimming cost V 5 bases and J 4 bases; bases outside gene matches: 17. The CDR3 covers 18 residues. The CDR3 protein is CASSPTLAGGPLGETQYF. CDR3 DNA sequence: TGTGCCAGCAGCCCAACGCTGGCGGGAGGGCCGTTAGGAGAGACCCAGTACTTC.

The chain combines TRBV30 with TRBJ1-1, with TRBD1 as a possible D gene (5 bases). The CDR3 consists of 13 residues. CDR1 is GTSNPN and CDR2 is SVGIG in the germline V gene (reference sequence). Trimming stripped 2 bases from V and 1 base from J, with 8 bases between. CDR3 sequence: CAWSRQTNTEAFF. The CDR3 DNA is TGTGCCTGGAGTAGACAGACGAACACTGAAGCTTTCTTT.

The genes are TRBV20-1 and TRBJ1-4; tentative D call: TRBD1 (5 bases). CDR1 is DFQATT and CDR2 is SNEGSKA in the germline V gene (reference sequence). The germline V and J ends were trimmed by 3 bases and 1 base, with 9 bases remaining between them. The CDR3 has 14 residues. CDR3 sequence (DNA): TGCAGTGCTAGTCTAGGGGTAACTAATGAAAAACTGTTTTTT. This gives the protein CSASLGVTNEKLFF.

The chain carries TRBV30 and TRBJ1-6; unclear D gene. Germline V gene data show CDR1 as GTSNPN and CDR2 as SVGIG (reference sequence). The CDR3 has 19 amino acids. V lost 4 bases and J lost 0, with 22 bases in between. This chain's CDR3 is CAWTSYLTSMSSYNSPLHF. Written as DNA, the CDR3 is TGTGCCTGGACCTCCTACCTGACATCTATGAGCTCCTATAATTCACCCCTCCACTTT.

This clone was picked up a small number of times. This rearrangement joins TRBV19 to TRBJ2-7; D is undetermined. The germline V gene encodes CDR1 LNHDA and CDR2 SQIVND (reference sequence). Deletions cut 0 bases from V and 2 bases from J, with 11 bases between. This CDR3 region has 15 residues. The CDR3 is CASSIDEAQAYEQYF. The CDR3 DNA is TGTGCCAGTAGTATAGATGAGGCTCAGGCCTACGAGCAGTACTTC.

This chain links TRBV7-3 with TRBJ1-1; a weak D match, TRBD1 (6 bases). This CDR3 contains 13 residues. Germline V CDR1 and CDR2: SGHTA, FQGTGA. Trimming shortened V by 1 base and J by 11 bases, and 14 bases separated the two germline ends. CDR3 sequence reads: CASSLRGASEAFF. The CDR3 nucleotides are TGTGCCAGCAGCTTAAGGGGGGCCTCGGAGGCTTTCTTT.

CDR3 sequence: CASRGRGRSYNEQFF. DNA for the CDR3: TGTGCCAGCAGAGGGCGGGGACGCTCCTACAATGAGCAGTTCTTC. The gene calls are TRBV3-1 (or the pseudogene TRBV3-2) and TRBJ2-1, with D possibly being TRBD2 (6 bases). Per germline, CDR1 LGHDT and CDR2 YNNKEL (reference sequence). Trimming cost V 6 bases and J 0 bases, with 12 bases left between them. The CDR3 is 15 amino acids.